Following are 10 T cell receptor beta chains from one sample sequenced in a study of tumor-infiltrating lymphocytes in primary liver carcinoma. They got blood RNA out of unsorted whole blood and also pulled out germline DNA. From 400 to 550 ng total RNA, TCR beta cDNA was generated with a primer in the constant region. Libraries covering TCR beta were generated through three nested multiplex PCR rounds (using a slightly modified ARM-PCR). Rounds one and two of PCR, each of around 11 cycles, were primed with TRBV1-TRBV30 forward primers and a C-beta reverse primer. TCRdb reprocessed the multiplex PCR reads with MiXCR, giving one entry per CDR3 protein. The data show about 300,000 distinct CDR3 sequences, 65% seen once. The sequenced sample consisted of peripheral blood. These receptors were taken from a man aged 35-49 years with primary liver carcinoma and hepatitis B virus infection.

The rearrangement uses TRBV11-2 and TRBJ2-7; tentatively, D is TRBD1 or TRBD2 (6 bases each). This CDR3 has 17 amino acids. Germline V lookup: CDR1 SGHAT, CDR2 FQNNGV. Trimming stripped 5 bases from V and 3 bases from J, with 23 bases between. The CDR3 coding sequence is TGTGCCAGCAGCCCCCTAGGGGGACTTTCCCGGCTCTACGAGCAGTACTTC. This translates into CASSPLGGLSRLYEQYF.

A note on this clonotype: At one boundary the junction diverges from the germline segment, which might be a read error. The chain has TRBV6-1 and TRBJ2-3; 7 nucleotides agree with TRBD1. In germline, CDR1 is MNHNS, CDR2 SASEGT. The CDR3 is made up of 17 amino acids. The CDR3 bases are TGTGCCAGCAGCAGACAGGGACGCTCGGAATTCACAGATACGCCGTATTTT. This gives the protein CASSRQGRSEFTDTPYF.

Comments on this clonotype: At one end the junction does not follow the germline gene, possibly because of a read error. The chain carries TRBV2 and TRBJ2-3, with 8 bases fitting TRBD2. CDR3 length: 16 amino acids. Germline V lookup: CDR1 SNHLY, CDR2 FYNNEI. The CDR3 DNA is TGTGCCAGGCGGAAGAGTTTGAGCGGGAGTTCAGATATGCAGTATTTT. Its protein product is CARRKSLSGSSDMQYF. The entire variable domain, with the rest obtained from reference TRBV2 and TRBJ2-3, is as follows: EPEVTQTPSHQVTQMGQEVILRCVPISNHLYFYWYRQILGQKVEFLVSFYNNEISEKSEIFDDQFSVERPDGSNFTLKIRSTKLEDSAMYFCARRKSLSGSSDMQYFGPGTRLTVL.

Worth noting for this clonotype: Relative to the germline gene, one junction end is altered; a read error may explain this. This CDR3 reads CASIRGGQHEQLF. In nucleotides, the CDR3 is TGTGCCAGCATCCGGGGCGGGCAACATGAGCAGTTGTTC. This rearrangement joins TRBV28 to TRBJ2-1; possibly TRBD1 or TRBD2 for D (5 bases each). Germline lookup yields CDR1 MDHEN and CDR2 SYDVKM. The CDR3 has 13 residues.

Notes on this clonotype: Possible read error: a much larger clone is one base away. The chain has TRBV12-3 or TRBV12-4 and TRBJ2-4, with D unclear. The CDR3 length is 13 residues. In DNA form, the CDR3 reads TGTGCCGGCAGTTTCGGGTCCAAAAACATTCAGTACTTC. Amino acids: CAGSFGSKNIQYF.

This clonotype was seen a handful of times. CDR3 bases: TGTGCCAGCAGCCGGGTTCCGGGGAAACAAGAGACCCAGTACTTC. Residues: CASSRVPGKQETQYF. The chain has TRBV5-4 and TRBJ2-5; D possibly corresponds to TRBD2 (5 bases). CDR3 length: 15 amino acids. Germline values: CDR1 SGHNT, CDR2 YYREEE (reference sequence). V was cut by 4 bases and J by 2 bases, with 15 bases left in between.

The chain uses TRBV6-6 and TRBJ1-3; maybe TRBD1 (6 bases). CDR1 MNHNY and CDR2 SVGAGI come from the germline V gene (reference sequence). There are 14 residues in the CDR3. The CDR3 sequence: CVNSYEDRGNTIYF. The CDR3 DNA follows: TGTGTCAACAGTTACGAAGACAGGGGAAACACCATATATTTT.

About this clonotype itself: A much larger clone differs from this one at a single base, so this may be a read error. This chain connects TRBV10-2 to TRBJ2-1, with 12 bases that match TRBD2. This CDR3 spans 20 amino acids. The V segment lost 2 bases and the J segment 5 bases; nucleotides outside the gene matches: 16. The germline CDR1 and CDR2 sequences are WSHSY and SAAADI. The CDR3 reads CASSEGMASGRAFDHNEQFF. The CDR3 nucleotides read TGCGCCAGCAGTGAGGGTATGGCTAGCGGGAGGGCCTTTGACCACAATGAGCAGTTCTTC.

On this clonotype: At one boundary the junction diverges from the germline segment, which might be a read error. The DNA of the CDR3 is TGTAGCGTTGATTTGACATCCGAGCCGTACTTC. Protein sequence: CSVDLTSEPYF. This chain uses TRBV29-1 with TRBJ2-7; weak D call: TRBD2 (5 bases). The CDR3 sequence is 11 residues long. In germline, CDR1 is SQVTM, CDR2 ANQGSEA.

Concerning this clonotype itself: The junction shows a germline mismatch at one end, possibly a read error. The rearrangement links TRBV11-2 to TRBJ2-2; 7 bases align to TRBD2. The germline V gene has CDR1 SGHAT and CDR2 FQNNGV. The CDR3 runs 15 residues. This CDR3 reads CASSLRLAYTGDLLF. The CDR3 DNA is TGTGCCAGCAGCTTAAGACTAGCCTACACCGGGGATCTGCTTTTT. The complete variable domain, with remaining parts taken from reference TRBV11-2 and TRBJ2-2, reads EAGVAQSPRYKIIEKRQSVAFWCNPISGHATLYWYQQILGQGPKLLIQFQNNGVVDDSQLPKDRFSAERLKGVDSTLKIQPAKLEDSAVYLCASSLRLAYTGDLLFGEGSRLTVL.